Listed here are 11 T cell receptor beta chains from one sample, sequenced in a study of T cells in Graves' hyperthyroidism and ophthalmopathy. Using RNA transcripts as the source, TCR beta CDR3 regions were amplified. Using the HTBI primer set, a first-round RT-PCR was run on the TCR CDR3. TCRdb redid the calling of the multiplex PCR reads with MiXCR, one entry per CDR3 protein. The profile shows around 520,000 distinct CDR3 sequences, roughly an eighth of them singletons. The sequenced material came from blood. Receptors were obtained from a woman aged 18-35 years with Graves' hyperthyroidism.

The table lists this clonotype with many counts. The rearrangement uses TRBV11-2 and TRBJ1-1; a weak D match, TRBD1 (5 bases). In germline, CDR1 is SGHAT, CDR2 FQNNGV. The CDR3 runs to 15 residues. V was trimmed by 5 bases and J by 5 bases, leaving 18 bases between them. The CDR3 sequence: CASSPADRRGTEAFF. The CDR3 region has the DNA TGTGCCAGCAGCCCCGCAGACAGACGCGGGACTGAAGCTTTCTTT.

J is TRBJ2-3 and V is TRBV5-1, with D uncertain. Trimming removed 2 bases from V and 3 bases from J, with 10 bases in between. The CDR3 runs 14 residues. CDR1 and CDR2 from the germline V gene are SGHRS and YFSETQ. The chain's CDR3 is CASSLSVGTDTQYF. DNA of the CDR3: TGCGCCAGCAGCTTATCGGTTGGAACAGATACGCAGTATTTT. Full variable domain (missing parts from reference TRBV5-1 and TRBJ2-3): KAGVTQTPRYLIKTRGQQVTLSCSPISGHRSVSWYQQTPGQGLQFLFEYFSETQRNKGNFPGRFSGRQFSNSRSEMNVSTLELGDSALYLCASSLSVGTDTQYFGPGTRLTVL.

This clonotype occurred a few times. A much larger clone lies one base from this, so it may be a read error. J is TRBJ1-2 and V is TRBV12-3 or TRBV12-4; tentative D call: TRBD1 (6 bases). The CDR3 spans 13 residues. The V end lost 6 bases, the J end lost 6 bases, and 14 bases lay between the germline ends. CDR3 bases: TGTGCCAGCAGACTCCGGGGGGCGGATGGCTACACCTTC. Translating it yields CASRLRGADGYTF.

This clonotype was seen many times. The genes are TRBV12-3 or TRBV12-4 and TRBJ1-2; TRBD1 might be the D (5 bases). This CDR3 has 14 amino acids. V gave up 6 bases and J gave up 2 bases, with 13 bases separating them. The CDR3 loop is CASSRSTDNYGYTF. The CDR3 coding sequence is TGTGCCAGCAGCCGATCGACAGACAACTATGGCTACACCTTC.

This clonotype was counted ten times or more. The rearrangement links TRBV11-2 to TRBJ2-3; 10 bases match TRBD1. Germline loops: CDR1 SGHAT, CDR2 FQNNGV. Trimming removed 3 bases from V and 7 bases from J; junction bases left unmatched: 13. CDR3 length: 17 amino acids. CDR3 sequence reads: CASSFLTGGEMRNTQYF. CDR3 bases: TGTGCCAGCAGCTTCCTGACAGGGGGCGAGATGAGGAATACGCAGTATTTT.

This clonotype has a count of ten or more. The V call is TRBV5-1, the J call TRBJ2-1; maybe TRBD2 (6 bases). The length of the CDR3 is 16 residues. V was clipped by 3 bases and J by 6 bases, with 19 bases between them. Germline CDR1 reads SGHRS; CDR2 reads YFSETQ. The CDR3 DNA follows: TGCGCCAGCAGCTACAGGTGGTCAGGGACTTCCAATGAGCAGTTCTTC. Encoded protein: CASSYRWSGTSNEQFF.

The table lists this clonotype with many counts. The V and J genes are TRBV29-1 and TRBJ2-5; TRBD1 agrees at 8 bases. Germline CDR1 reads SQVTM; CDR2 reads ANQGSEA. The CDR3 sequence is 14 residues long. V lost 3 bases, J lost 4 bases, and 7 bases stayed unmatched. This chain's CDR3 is CSVDRAQGAETQYF. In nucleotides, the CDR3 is TGCAGCGTTGACCGAGCCCAGGGGGCAGAGACCCAGTACTTC.

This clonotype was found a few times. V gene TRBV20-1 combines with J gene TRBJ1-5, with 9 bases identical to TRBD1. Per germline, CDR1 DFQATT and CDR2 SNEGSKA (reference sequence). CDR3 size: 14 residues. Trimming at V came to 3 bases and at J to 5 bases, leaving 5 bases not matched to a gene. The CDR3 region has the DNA TGCAGTGCTAGTAGGGACAGGGTCGATCAGCCCCAGCATTTT. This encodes CSASRDRVDQPQHF.

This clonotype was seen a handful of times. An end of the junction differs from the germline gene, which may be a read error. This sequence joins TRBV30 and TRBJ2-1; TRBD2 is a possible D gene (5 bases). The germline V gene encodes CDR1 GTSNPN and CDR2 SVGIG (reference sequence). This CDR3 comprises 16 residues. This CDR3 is CAWNRLRGGSYNEQSF. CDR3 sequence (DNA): TGTGCCTGGAATCGACTTCGCGGAGGCTCCTACAATGAGCAGTCCTTC. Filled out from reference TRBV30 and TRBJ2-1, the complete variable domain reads SQTIHQWPATLVQPVGSPLSLECTVEGTSNPNLYWYRQAAGRGLQLLFYSVGIGQISSEVPQNLSASRPQDRQFILSSKKLLLSDSGFYLCAWNRLRGGSYNEQSFGPGTRLTVL.

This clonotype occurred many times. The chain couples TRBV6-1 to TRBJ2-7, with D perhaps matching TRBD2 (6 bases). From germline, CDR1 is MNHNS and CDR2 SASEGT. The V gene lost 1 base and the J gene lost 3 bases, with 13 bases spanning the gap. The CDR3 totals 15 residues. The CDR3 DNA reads TGTGCCAGCAGTGAAGACCTTTTGGGGGGCTACGAGCAGTACTTC. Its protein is CASSEDLLGGYEQYF.

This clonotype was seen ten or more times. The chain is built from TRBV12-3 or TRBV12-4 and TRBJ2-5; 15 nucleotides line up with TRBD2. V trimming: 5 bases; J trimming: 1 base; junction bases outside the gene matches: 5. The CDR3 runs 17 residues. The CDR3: CASSTGLAGGLQETQYF. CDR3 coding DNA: TGTGCCAGCAGTACGGGACTAGCGGGAGGCCTCCAAGAGACCCAGTACTTC.